These 13 T cell receptor beta chains share one sample of origin, sequenced in a study of blood T cell repertoires in COVID-19. Only in-frame clones appear in the TCRdb table, and some are missing; sequencing was by immunoSEQ multiplex PCR. The data hold about 190,000 clones, with 80% observed a single time. The sample consisted of peripheral blood. The receptors stem from a man in his 60s with acute or convalescent COVID-19.

This clone was detected a few times. V gene TRBV6-4 combines with J gene TRBJ1-5; D may be TRBD1 (6 bases). CDR1 is MRHNA and CDR2 is SNTAGT in the germline V gene. Between the trimmed V and J ends, which lost 0 bases and 1 base, there was a span of 13 bases. The CDR3 extends over 17 amino acids. CDR3 region: CASSDSVQGGSNQPQHF. CDR3 DNA: TGTGCCAGCAGTGACTCGGTACAGGGCGGGAGCAATCAGCCCCAGCATTTT.

This chain joins TRBV29-1 and TRBJ1-4, with D perhaps matching TRBD1 (6 bases). This CDR3 region has 16 residues. Germline V gene sequence: CDR1 SQVTM, CDR2 ANQGSEA. With 4 bases removed from V and 5 bases from J, the gap between germline ends came to 20 bases. Here the CDR3 DNA reads TGCAGCGTTGGGGACCAATCAGGGGCGCCAAATGAAAAACTGTTTTTT. Translating it yields CSVGDQSGAPNEKLFF.

The chain combines TRBV7-8 with TRBJ1-3; the D is unclear. Trimming removed 3 bases from V and 0 bases from J, with 15 bases in between. CDR3 length equals 17 residues. Germline values: CDR1 SGHVS, CDR2 FQNEAQ. The CDR3 here is CASSLIGGESSGNTIYF. For the CDR3, the DNA is TGTGCCAGCAGCTTGATCGGAGGAGAGAGCTCTGGAAACACCATATATTTT.

The chain employs TRBV4-2 and TRBJ2-1; D is unclear. CDR3 length equals 16 residues. Looked up from germline, CDR1 is LGHNA and CDR2 is YNFKEQ. V was cut by 4 bases and J by 0 bases, with 13 bases left in between. CDR3 region: CASSPRVPISYNEQFF. The CDR3 nucleotides are TGTGCCAGCAGCCCCCGGGTCCCGATCTCCTACAATGAGCAGTTCTTC.

The chain uses TRBV12-3 or TRBV12-4 and TRBJ2-3, with D perhaps TRBD2 (6 bases). The CDR3 spans 13 residues. V was pared by 5 bases and J by 6 bases, with 12 bases between. DNA of the CDR3: TGTGCCAGCAGTGTCATACTAGCCGATACGCAGTATTTT. It yields the protein CASSVILADTQYF.

V usage is TRBV29-1 and J usage is TRBJ1-4; tentative D call: TRBD1 (6 bases). Germline V gene data show CDR1 as SQVTM and CDR2 as ANQGSEA. The V end lost 5 bases, the J end lost 4 bases, and 11 bases lay between the germline ends. The length of the CDR3 is 13 residues. CDR3 protein: CSVTQGNNEKLFF. The CDR3 DNA reads as TGCAGCGTTACACAGGGTAATAATGAAAAACTGTTTTTT.

The chain carries TRBV9 and TRBJ2-4, with 15 positions matching TRBD2. V trimming: 4 bases; J trimming: 0 bases; junction bases outside the gene matches: 5. Germline-derived CDR1 and CDR2 are SGDLS and YYNGEE. CDR3 length: 18 amino acids. CDR3 sequence: CASSPGLAGGIAKNIQYF. CDR3 sequence (DNA): TGTGCCAGCAGCCCCGGACTAGCGGGAGGGATAGCCAAAAACATTCAGTACTTC.

The chain recombines TRBV19 with TRBJ1-1; D is possibly TRBD1 (6 bases). The CDR3 contains 13 residues. Germline V CDR1 and CDR2: LNHDA, SQIVND (reference sequence). V was cut by 6 bases and J by 3 bases, with 11 bases left in between. This CDR3 is CASRWGLHTEAFF. The CDR3 coding sequence is TGTGCCAGTAGATGGGGGCTTCACACTGAAGCTTTCTTT.

CDR3 in DNA: TGTGCCAGCAGCCAATTCCTAGGACAAACTGGCGCGGAGACCCAGTACTTC. Encoded protein: CASSQFLGQTGAETQYF. The rearrangement links TRBV14 to TRBJ2-5, with a weak D call TRBD1 (5 bases). Germline V gives CDR1 SGHDN, CDR2 FVKESK. The length of the CDR3 is 17 residues. V was trimmed by 2 bases and J by 5 bases, leaving 21 bases between them.

On this clone: The same CDR3 arises from other DNA sequences in this sample as well. The V call is TRBV4-3, the J call TRBJ1-2; possibly TRBD1 for D (5 bases). This CDR3 has 13 amino acids. V was shortened by 1 base and J by 4 bases, with 7 bases between the two germline ends. Germline lookup yields CDR1 LGHNA and CDR2 YSLEER. The CDR3 nucleotides are TGCGCCAGCAGCCAAGGTCAGGGCTATGGCTACACCTTC. Amino acids: CASSQGQGYGYTF.

The rearrangement links TRBV7-3 to TRBJ2-3, with TRBD2 matching 9 bases. Germline V gene data show CDR1 as SGHTA and CDR2 as FQGTGA. The CDR3 runs 16 residues. Losses at the gene ends were 4 bases for V and 1 base for J; bases not matched to a gene: 6. The CDR3 is CASSWGSGGGTDTQYF. CDR3 nucleotides: TGTGCCAGCAGCTGGGGTAGCGGGGGCGGCACAGATACGCAGTATTTT.

The chain is built from TRBV9 and TRBJ2-7; D may be TRBD2 (6 bases). The V end lost 4 bases, the J end lost 0 bases, and 14 bases lay between the germline ends. Germline V gives CDR1 SGDLS, CDR2 YYNGEE. CDR3 length: 15 residues. In nucleotides, the CDR3 is TGTGCCAGCAGCTTAGATCCGGGGGTCTCCTACGAGCAGTACTTC. The encoded protein is CASSLDPGVSYEQYF.

The genes are TRBV24-1 and TRBJ1-6; perhaps TRBD1 as D (5 bases). The CDR3 runs 17 residues. CDR1 and CDR2 from the germline V gene are KGHDR and SFDVKD. V was pared by 4 bases and J by 9 bases, with 21 bases between. The CDR3 sequence: CATSEDRDWEWSSPLHF. The CDR3 nucleotides read TGTGCCACCAGTGAAGACCGGGACTGGGAATGGAGTTCACCCCTCCACTTT.